The source of this TCR beta chain is a study of T and B cells in COVID-19 patients. Whole-study context: Recovered patients mostly had mild to moderate COVID-19 managed as outpatients. Of around 21 active-infection patients, approximately 18 carried comorbidities linked to unfavorable COVID-19 outcome.

The CDR3 spans 15 residues. On this clonotype: Its antigen is still unknown. Mismatch with germline at one junction end may stem from a read error.

BIOMED2 TRB-A/B primer pools were used in multiplex TRB PCR. TCRdb reanalysed the multiplex PCR reads using MiXCR and keeps one entry per CDR3 protein. The table lists 8,500 to 13,000 distinct CDR3 sequences, around 30% of them singletons. From blood, about 240-500 ng of genomic DNA served as TRB template. Study-level points and caveats: Of under 2,500 TCR clusters found only in the recovered cohort, fewer than 35 had low generation probability.

The source is a human donor with active COVID-19. The sample consisted of blood. This rearrangement joins TRBV12-3 or TRBV12-4 to TRBJ1-3; TRBD1 might be the D (5 bases). This CDR3 is CASSLQGLGGTTIYF. The CDR3 DNA is TGTGCCAGCAGTTTACAGGGACTCGGCGGAACCACCATATATTTT.